One sample yielded the 20 T cell receptor beta chains listed below, sequenced in a study of blood T cell repertoires in COVID-19. This table comes from immunoSEQ multiplex PCR, and its TCRdb copy is limited to in-frame clones, with some not included. The repertoire holds about 110,000 clones, with approximately 80% as singletons. The source material was peripheral blood. Receptors were obtained from a woman aged 60 to 75 with acute or convalescent COVID-19.

The chain joins TRBV7-2 to TRBJ2-5, with D uncertain. Germline values: CDR1 SGHTA, CDR2 FQGNSA. The CDR3 totals 14 residues. V was pared by 1 base and J by 3 bases, with 9 bases between. The CDR3 sequence: CASSLVQEEETQYF. The CDR3 DNA is TGTGCCAGCAGCTTAGTACAAGAGGAAGAGACCCAGTACTTC. The whole variable domain, filled in from reference TRBV7-2 and TRBJ2-5, reads GAGVSQSPSNKVTEKGKDVELRCDPISGHTALYWYRQSLGQGLEFLIYFQGNSAPDKSGLPSDRFSAERTGGSVSTLTIQRTQQEDSAVYLCASSLVQEEETQYFGPGTRLLVL.

This clone has just one count. The chain links TRBV5-4 to TRBJ2-3; unclear D gene. The germline V gene encodes CDR1 SGHNT and CDR2 YYREEE (reference sequence). V lost 0 bases and J lost 5, with 7 bases in between. The CDR3 is made up of 13 amino acids. The CDR3 nucleotides are TGTGCCAGCAGCTTGGCCCCACAAGATACGCAGTATTTT. The encoded protein is CASSLAPQDTQYF.

This clone appeared once. The chain has TRBV28 and TRBJ1-1, with D possibly being TRBD1 (6 bases). V was shortened by 10 bases and J by 4 bases, with 16 bases between the two germline ends. CDR1 and CDR2 (germline): MDHEN, SYDVKM. This CDR3 contains 13 residues. CDR3 loop: CAIGGAWATEAFF. The CDR3, as DNA: TGTGCCATCGGGGGGGCATGGGCCACTGAAGCTTTCTTT.

V is TRBV10-3 and J is TRBJ2-7, with a possible D match to TRBD1 (7 bases). V lost 8 bases to trimming and J lost 3 bases, with 17 bases between them. Germline lookup yields CDR1 ENHRY and CDR2 SYGVKD. The CDR3 runs 14 residues. In DNA, the CDR3 is TGTGCCATCTCGGGGGCCAGGGGGTACTACGAGCAGTACTTC. Translation gives CAISGARGYYEQYF.

The chain combines TRBV5-1 with TRBJ1-5; D is ambiguous. V was pared by 4 bases and J by 7 bases, with 12 bases between. The CDR3 has 13 residues. Looked up from germline, CDR1 is SGHRS and CDR2 is YFSETQ. The DNA for the CDR3 is TGCGCCAGCAGCCGGGGTGAGGGCCAGCCCCAGCATTTT. It yields the protein CASSRGEGQPQHF.

CDR3 DNA: TGTGCCAGCAGGGGACAGGGGCATGGCTACACCTTC. Translating it yields CASRGQGHGYTF. The chain couples TRBV28 to TRBJ1-2; 10 positions agree with TRBD1. J gave up 6 bases and V 6 bases, and 1 base lay outside the gene matches. The CDR3 has 12 amino acids. CDR1 is MDHEN, CDR2 SYDVKM, per germline.

V and J are TRBV4-3 and TRBJ1-6; D gene unclear. V shed 1 base and J shed 7 bases, with 8 bases lying between them. This CDR3 contains 14 residues. Germline V gene sequence: CDR1 LGHNA, CDR2 YSLEER. CDR3: CASSQGQWNSPLHF. CDR3 in DNA: TGCGCCAGCAGCCAAGGGCAGTGGAATTCACCCCTCCACTTT.

This chain uses TRBV10-3 with TRBJ2-7, with a weak D call TRBD2 (6 bases). This CDR3 is built from 15 residues. Trimming removed 5 bases at V and 7 bases at J, with 21 bases between. Germline-derived CDR1 and CDR2 are ENHRY and SYGVKD. The CDR3: CAISPFISPGEEQYF. CDR3 sequence (DNA): TGTGCCATCAGTCCATTCATAAGCCCGGGAGAGGAGCAGTACTTC.

V gene TRBV30 combines with J gene TRBJ1-4, with D possibly being TRBD1 (6 bases). Germline CDR1 reads GTSNPN; CDR2 reads SVGIG (reference sequence). This CDR3 is 11 amino acids long. Between the trimmed V and J ends, which lost 7 bases and 5 bases, there was a span of 8 bases. CDR3 coding DNA: TGTGCCTTCGACAGGAATGAAAAACTGTTTTTT. This sequence encodes CAFDRNEKLFF.

The chain is built from TRBV14 and TRBJ1-2, with D uncertain. The V end was cut by 1 base, the J end by 0 bases, with 9 bases between. Germline assignment: CDR1 SGHDN and CDR2 FVKESK. CDR3 length: 15 residues. The CDR3 DNA sequence: TGTGCCAGCAGCCAAGTACACCTTACTAACTATGGCTACACCTTC. It codes for CASSQVHLTNYGYTF.

This rearrangement joins TRBV3-1 (or the pseudogene TRBV3-2) to TRBJ1-6; D possibly corresponds to TRBD1 (6 bases). Trimming cost V 7 bases and J 8 bases, with 12 bases left between them. Germline lookup yields CDR1 LGHDT and CDR2 YNNKEL (reference sequence). The CDR3 sequence is 13 residues long. The CDR3 DNA is TGTGCCAGCAACGCAGGGGCTGATTCACCCCTCCACTTT. Translated: CASNAGADSPLHF.

This chain uses TRBV19 with TRBJ1-5, with TRBD1 identical over 9 bases. The CDR3 runs 14 residues. Germline CDR1 is LNHDA and CDR2 is SQIVND (reference sequence). With V trimmed by 7 bases and J by 1 base, 2 bases remained unmatched. The CDR3 reads CASKQGASNQPQHF. CDR3 nucleotide sequence: TGTGCCAGTAAACAGGGGGCGAGCAATCAGCCCCAGCATTTT.

This chain uses TRBV7-3 with TRBJ1-6; possibly TRBD1 for D (6 bases). V lost 4 bases and J lost 10, with 14 bases in between. The germline gives CDR1 SGHTA, CDR2 FQGTGA. CDR3 size: 14 residues. In DNA, the CDR3 is TGTGCCAGCAGCTCTATAGGGGGACGGTCACCCCTCCACTTT. Its protein product is CASSSIGGRSPLHF. The full variable domain, in which reference TRBV7-3 and TRBJ1-6 provide the parts outside the CDR3, is GAGVSQTPSNKVTEKGKYVELRCDPISGHTALYWYRQSLGQGPEFLIYFQGTGAADDSGLPNDRFFAVRPEGSVSTLKIQRTERGDSAVYLCASSSIGGRSPLHFGNGTRLTVT.

The rearrangement joins TRBV2 to TRBJ2-1, with D perhaps matching TRBD2 (6 bases). CDR1 and CDR2 (germline): SNHLY, FYNNEI. Trimming stripped 3 bases from V and 9 bases from J, with 12 bases between. This CDR3 has 13 amino acids. CDR3 amino acids: CASSDDGGGEQFF. CDR3 bases: TGTGCCAGCAGTGACGATGGGGGAGGTGAGCAGTTCTTC.

This rearrangement joins TRBV9 to TRBJ2-3; perhaps TRBD2 as D (6 bases). Germline V gives CDR1 SGDLS, CDR2 YYNGEE. The CDR3 loop spans 14 amino acids. The V end lost 4 bases, the J end lost 5 bases, and 14 bases lay between the germline ends. As DNA, the CDR3 is TGTGCCAGCAGCTCCAGCGTCGGGGGAGATACGCAGTATTTT. Translated, it gives CASSSSVGGDTQYF.

As DNA, the CDR3 is TGCGCCAGCAGCTTGGGCTTACCCGGGAATTCACCCCTCCACTTT. Amino acid sequence: CASSLGLPGNSPLHF. The rearrangement joins TRBV5-1 to TRBJ1-6; D is ambiguous. The V gene's germline CDR1 is SGHRS and CDR2 YFSETQ. This CDR3 contains 15 residues. With 0 bases removed from V and 7 bases from J, the gap between germline ends came to 11 bases.

This chain joins TRBV3-1 (or the pseudogene TRBV3-2) and TRBJ2-1; no definite D call. This CDR3 comprises 11 residues. Trimming took off 1 base at V and 15 bases at J, with 10 bases between the two ends. Per germline, CDR1 LGHDT and CDR2 YNNKEL (reference sequence). This CDR3 is CASSQVQDLFF. The CDR3 DNA is TGTGCCAGCAGCCAAGTTCAGGATCTGTTCTTC.

This clone appeared a few times. The V and J genes are TRBV7-9 and TRBJ1-2; TRBD1 aligns across 10 bases. The CDR3 runs 16 residues. Germline V gene lookup returns CDR1 SEHNR and CDR2 FQNEAQ (reference sequence). V lost 4 bases and J lost 4; bases outside the gene matches: 9. CDR3 sequence (DNA): TGTGCCAGCAGCTCCGGGACAGGGGACGATGGCTATGGCTACACCTTC. Translating it yields CASSSGTGDDGYGYTF.

This clone was seen only a few times. The chain is built from TRBV19 and TRBJ1-5; D perhaps matches TRBD1 (5 bases). Per the germline V gene, CDR1 is LNHDA and CDR2 is SQIVND (reference sequence). V gave up 3 bases and J gave up 8 bases, with 17 bases separating them. The CDR3 is made up of 15 amino acids. DNA of the CDR3: TGTGCCAGTAGTATCTTGGTCCAGGTCAGGGAGCCCCAGCATTTT. Protein sequence: CASSILVQVREPQHF.

The chain employs TRBV7-7 and TRBJ2-5; 10 nucleotides align to TRBD1. There are 16 residues in the CDR3. The V gene end was trimmed by 1 base and the J gene end by 4 bases; junction bases not matched to a gene: 6. Germline values: CDR1 SSHAT, CDR2 FNYEAQ (reference sequence). CDR3 DNA sequence: TGTGCCAGCAGCTTAGTGGTGGGACAGGGGAGAGAGACCCAGTACTTC. Its protein product is CASSLVVGQGRETQYF.